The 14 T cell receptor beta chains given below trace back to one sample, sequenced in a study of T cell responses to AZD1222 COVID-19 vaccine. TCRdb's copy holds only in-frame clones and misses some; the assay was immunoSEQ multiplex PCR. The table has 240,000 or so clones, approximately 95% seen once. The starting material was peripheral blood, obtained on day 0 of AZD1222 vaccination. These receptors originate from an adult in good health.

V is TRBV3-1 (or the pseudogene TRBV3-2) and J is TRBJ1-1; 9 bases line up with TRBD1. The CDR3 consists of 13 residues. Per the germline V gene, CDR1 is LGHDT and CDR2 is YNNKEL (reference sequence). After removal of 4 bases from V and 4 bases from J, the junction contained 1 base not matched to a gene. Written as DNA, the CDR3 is TGTGCCAGCAGCCGGGACAGGGTCACTGAAGCTTTCTTT. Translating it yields CASSRDRVTEAFF.

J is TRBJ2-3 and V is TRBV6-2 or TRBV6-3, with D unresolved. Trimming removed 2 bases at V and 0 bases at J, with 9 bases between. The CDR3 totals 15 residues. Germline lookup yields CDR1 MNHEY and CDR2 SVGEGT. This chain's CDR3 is CASSYQWVSTDTQYF. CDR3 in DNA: TGTGCCAGCAGTTACCAGTGGGTAAGCACAGATACGCAGTATTTT.

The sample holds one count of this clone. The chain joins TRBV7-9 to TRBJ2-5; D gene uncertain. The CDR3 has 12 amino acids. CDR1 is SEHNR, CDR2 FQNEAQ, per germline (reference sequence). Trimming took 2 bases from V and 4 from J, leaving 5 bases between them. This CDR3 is CASSLRSETQYF. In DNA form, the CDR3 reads TGTGCCAGCAGCTTACGGTCAGAGACCCAGTACTTC.

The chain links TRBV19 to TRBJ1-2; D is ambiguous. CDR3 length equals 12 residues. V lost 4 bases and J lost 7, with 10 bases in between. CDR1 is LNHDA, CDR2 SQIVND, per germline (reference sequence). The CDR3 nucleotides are TGTGCCAGTAGTAAGGCGTCGGGTGGCTACACCTTC. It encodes CASSKASGGYTF.

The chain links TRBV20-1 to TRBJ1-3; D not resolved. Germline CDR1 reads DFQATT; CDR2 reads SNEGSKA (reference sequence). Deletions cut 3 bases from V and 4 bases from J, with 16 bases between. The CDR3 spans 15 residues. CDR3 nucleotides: TGCAGTGCTAGTGCGGACGGCCGGAGAGGAAACACCATATATTTT. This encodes CSASADGRRGNTIYF.

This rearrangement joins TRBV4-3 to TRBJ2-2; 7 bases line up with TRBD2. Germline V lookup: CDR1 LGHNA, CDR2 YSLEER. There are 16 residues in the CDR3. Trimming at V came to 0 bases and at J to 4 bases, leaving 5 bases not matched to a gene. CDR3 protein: CASSQEGGPGTGELFF. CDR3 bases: TGCGCCAGCAGCCAAGAGGGAGGGCCGGGCACCGGGGAGCTGTTTTTT.

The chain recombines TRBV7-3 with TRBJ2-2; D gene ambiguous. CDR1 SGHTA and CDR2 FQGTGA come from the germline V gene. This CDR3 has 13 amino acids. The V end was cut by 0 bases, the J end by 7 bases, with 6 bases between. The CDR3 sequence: CASSLTFNGELFF. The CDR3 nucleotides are TGTGCCAGCAGCTTAACGTTTAACGGGGAGCTGTTTTTT.

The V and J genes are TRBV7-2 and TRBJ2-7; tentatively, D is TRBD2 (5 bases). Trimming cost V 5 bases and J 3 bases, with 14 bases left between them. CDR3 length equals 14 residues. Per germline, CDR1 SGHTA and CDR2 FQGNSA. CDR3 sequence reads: CASSPFRGNYEQYF. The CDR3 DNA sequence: TGTGCCAGCAGCCCCTTTCGGGGAAACTACGAGCAGTACTTC.

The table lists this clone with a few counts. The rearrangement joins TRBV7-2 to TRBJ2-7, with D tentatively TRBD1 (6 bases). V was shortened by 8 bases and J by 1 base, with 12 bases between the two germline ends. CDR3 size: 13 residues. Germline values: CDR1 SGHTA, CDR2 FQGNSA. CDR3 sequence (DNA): TGTGCCAGCTCGGACAGAGGGTCCTACGAGCAGTACTTC. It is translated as CASSDRGSYEQYF. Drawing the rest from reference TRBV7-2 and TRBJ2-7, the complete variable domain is GAGVSQSPSNKVTEKGKDVELRCDPISGHTALYWYRQSLGQGLEFLIYFQGNSAPDKSGLPSDRFSAERTGGSVSTLTIQRTQQEDSAVYLCASSDRGSYEQYFGPGTRLTVT.

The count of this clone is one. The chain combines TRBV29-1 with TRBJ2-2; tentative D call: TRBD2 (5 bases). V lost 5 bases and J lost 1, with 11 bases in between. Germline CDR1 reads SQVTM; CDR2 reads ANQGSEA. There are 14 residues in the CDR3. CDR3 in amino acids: CSVHGLLNTGELFF. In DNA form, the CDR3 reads TGCAGCGTTCATGGACTTCTGAACACCGGGGAGCTGTTTTTT.

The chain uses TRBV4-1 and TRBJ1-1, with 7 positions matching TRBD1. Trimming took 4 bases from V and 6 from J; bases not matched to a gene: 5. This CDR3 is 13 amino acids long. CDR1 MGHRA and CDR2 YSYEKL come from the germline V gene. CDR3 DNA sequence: TGCGCCAGCAGCCGCTTCCAGGGGGCTGAAGCTTTCTTT. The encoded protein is CASSRFQGAEAFF.

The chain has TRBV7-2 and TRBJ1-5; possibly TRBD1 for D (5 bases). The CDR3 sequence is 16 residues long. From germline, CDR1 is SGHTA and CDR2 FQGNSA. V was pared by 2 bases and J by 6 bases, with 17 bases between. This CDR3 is CASSLQPQALRQPQHF. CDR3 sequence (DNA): TGTGCCAGCAGCTTACAGCCACAGGCCCTCCGTCAGCCCCAGCATTTT.

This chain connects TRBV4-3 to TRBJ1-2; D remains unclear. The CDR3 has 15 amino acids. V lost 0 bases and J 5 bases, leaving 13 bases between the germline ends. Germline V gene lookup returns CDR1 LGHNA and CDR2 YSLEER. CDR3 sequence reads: CASSQDWAAVYGYTF. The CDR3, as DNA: TGCGCCAGCAGCCAAGATTGGGCAGCCGTTTATGGCTACACCTTC.

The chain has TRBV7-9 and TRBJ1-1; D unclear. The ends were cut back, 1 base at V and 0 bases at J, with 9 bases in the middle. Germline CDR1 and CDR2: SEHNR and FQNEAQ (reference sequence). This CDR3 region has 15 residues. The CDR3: CASSLEGSLNTEAFF. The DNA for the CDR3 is TGTGCCAGCAGCTTAGAGGGCAGCTTGAACACTGAAGCTTTCTTT.